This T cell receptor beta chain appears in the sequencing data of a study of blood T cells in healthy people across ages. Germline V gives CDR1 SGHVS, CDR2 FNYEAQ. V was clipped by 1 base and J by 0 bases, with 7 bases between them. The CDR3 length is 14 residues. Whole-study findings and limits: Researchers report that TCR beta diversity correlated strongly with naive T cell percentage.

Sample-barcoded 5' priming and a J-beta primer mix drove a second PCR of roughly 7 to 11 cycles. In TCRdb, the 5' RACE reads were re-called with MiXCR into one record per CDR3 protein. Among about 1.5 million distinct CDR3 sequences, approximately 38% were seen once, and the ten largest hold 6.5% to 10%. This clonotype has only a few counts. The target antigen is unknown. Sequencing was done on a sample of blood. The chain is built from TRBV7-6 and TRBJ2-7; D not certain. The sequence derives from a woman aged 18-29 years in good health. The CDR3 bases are TGTGCCAGCAGCTTAGGCGGCTTCTCCTACGAGCAGTACTTC. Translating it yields CASSLGGFSYEQYF. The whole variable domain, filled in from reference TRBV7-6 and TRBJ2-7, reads GAGVSQSPRYKVTKRGQDVALRCDPISGHVSLYWYRQALGQGPEFLTYFNYEAQQDKSGLPNDRFSAERPEGSISTLTIQRTEQRDSAMYRCASSLGGFSYEQYFGPGTRLTVT.